The next 22 T cell receptor beta chains were all read from a single sample in a study of cytomegalovirus exposure and HLA in healthy donors. Amplification used 60 Vbeta primers and 13 Jbeta primers. Sequenced by immunoSEQ multiplex PCR; TCRdb stores in-frame clones only, minus some. Of 90,000 to 150,000 clones in the sample, 77% are singletons; the top ten hold roughly 5.8%. Source material: PBMCs. Receptors were obtained from a man aged 18 to 35 in good health and CMV-seropositive.

Only a few counts were recorded for this clone. This sequence joins TRBV11-2 and TRBJ2-2; tentatively, D is TRBD1 (5 bases). The CDR3 sequence is 15 residues long. CDR1 and CDR2 (germline): SGHAT, FQNNGV. V lost 8 bases, J lost 0 bases, and 13 bases lay in between. The CDR3 DNA is TGTGCCAGCTCCCCCAGGGCATCGAACACCGGGGAGCTGTTTTTT. It yields the protein CASSPRASNTGELFF.

This chain uses TRBV19 with TRBJ1-2; D not certain. This CDR3 has 14 residues. With 3 bases removed from V and 3 bases from J, the gap between germline ends came to 11 bases. The germline V gene has CDR1 LNHDA and CDR2 SQIVND (reference sequence). DNA for the CDR3: TGTGCCAGTAGTATTGACGGAGGCTACTATGGCTACACCTTC. Its protein product is CASSIDGGYYGYTF.

This chain joins TRBV11-2 and TRBJ1-2; no firm D call. The germline CDR1 and CDR2 sequences are SGHAT and FQNNGV. The CDR3 extends over 13 amino acids. Deletions cut 0 bases from V and 5 bases from J, with 7 bases between. CDR3 region: CASSLDRLYGYTF. CDR3 nucleotides: TGTGCCAGCAGCTTAGACAGGTTATATGGCTACACCTTC.

Concerning this clone: Other DNA sequences of this sample code for an identical CDR3. V and J are TRBV5-1 and TRBJ1-4, with D possibly TRBD1 on 6 matching bases. Germline V gene sequence: CDR1 SGHRS, CDR2 YFSETQ. The V end lost 4 bases, the J end lost 5 bases, and 12 bases lay between the germline ends. This CDR3 is 14 amino acids long. The CDR3 DNA reads as TGCGCCAGCAGCCCTACAGGGTTAAATGAAAAACTGTTTTTT. It encodes CASSPTGLNEKLFF.

The chain carries TRBV29-1 and TRBJ2-1; no firm D call. CDR3 size: 15 residues. Trimming took off 3 bases at V and 3 bases at J, with 15 bases between the two ends. Germline values: CDR1 SQVTM, CDR2 ANQGSEA. CDR3 sequence: CSVEARQAYYNEQFF. CDR3 nucleotides: TGCAGCGTTGAGGCTCGGCAGGCCTACTACAATGAGCAGTTCTTC.

There are a few counts of this clone. The chain has TRBV27 and TRBJ2-7, with TRBD1 matching 7 bases. The CDR3 has 13 residues. Germline trimming cut 3 bases from V and 2 bases from J; bases unmatched to any gene: 1. Germline V gene data show CDR1 as MNHEY and CDR2 as SMNVEV (reference sequence). CDR3 region: CASSFGQAYEQYF. CDR3 nucleotide sequence: TGTGCCAGCAGTTTCGGACAGGCCTACGAGCAGTACTTC.

The chain is built from TRBV5-4 and TRBJ2-1; D gene uncertain. Trimming pared 0 bases from V and 0 bases from J, leaving 10 bases between. This CDR3 is built from 16 residues. Germline values: CDR1 SGHNT, CDR2 YYREEE (reference sequence). Here the CDR3 reads CASSLGRRSSYNEQFF. CDR3 DNA sequence: TGTGCCAGCAGCTTGGGTCGGCGGAGCTCCTACAATGAGCAGTTCTTC.

The chain links TRBV5-6 to TRBJ2-1; 7 bases agree with TRBD1. This CDR3 has 16 amino acids. V lost 0 bases and J lost 3; bases outside the gene matches: 6. CDR1 SGHDT and CDR2 YYEEEE come from the germline V gene. The CDR3 DNA follows: TGTGCCAGCAGCTTGGAGGGGGCACCAATCTACAATGAGCAGTTCTTC. Its protein product is CASSLEGAPIYNEQFF.

The chain uses TRBV28 and TRBJ2-2; D gene unclear. The germline V gene has CDR1 MDHEN and CDR2 SYDVKM. CDR3 length equals 14 residues. Trimming cost V 5 bases and J 3 bases, with 10 bases left between them. The CDR3: CASSEPTYTGELFF. CDR3 DNA sequence: TGTGCCAGCAGTGAGCCTACTTACACCGGGGAGCTGTTTTTT.

About this clone itself: The same CDR3 arises from other DNA sequences in this sample as well. The CDR3 spells CASSIAGGAYEQYF. Here the CDR3 DNA reads TGTGCCAGTAGTATAGCGGGAGGGGCTTACGAGCAGTACTTC. V gene TRBV19 combines with J gene TRBJ2-7; 8 bases are a match to TRBD2. CDR1 is LNHDA and CDR2 is SQIVND in the germline V gene (reference sequence). This CDR3 is 14 amino acids long. Trimming at V came to 1 base and at J to 4 bases, leaving 3 bases not matched to a gene.

This clone was seen a few times. The chain couples TRBV5-4 to TRBJ2-7; TRBD1 matches 8 bases. V was clipped by 4 bases and J by 3 bases; unmatched bases: 3. CDR1 and CDR2 (germline): SGHNT, YYREEE (reference sequence). This CDR3 contains 13 residues. The CDR3 DNA reads as TGTGCCAGCAGCACAGGACAGGGCTACGAGCAGTACTTC. Its protein product is CASSTGQGYEQYF.

This chain joins TRBV18 and TRBJ1-1; no definite D call. Germline loops: CDR1 KGHSH, CDR2 LQKENI. There are 15 residues in the CDR3. V was trimmed by 3 bases and J by 4 bases, leaving 15 bases between them. The CDR3 nucleotides read TGTGCCAGCTCACCTTCCCGGGAAGGCGGCACTGAAGCTTTCTTT. Amino acid sequence: CASSPSREGGTEAFF.

This rearrangement joins TRBV6-5 to TRBJ1-1; D is possibly TRBD1 (6 bases). Looked up from germline, CDR1 is MNHEY and CDR2 is SVGAGI. This CDR3 contains 13 residues. V dropped 8 bases and J dropped 3 bases, with 13 bases sitting between them. CDR3 loop: CASGRDTDTEAFF. DNA for the CDR3: TGTGCCAGCGGGAGGGACACCGACACTGAAGCTTTCTTT.

This sequence joins TRBV19 and TRBJ2-1, with D perhaps TRBD1 (6 bases). This CDR3 has 13 residues. V was cut by 0 bases and J by 9 bases, with 9 bases left in between. CDR1 is LNHDA, CDR2 SQIVND, per germline (reference sequence). The CDR3 DNA sequence: TGTGCCAGTAGTATAGATCTAGGGGGTGAGCAGTTCTTC. This translates into CASSIDLGGEQFF.

The genes are TRBV2 and TRBJ2-5, with D possibly TRBD2 on 5 matching bases. From germline, CDR1 is SNHLY and CDR2 FYNNEI. This CDR3 has 13 amino acids. Trimming cost V 2 bases and J 5 bases, with 9 bases left between them. The CDR3 sequence is CASSEKQRETQYF. The CDR3, as DNA: TGTGCCAGCAGTGAAAAACAGCGGGAGACCCAGTACTTC.

In its sample, this clone was seen once. This sequence joins TRBV15 and TRBJ2-5; 10 bases align to TRBD1. From germline, CDR1 is LNHNV and CDR2 YYDKDF (reference sequence). V gave up 4 bases and J gave up 4 bases; unmatched junction bases: 3. The length of the CDR3 is 14 residues. The CDR3 region is CATSTDRGRETQYF. CDR3 DNA: TGTGCCACCAGCACCGACAGGGGGCGAGAGACCCAGTACTTC.

The V call is TRBV19, the J call TRBJ2-2; TRBD2 aligns across 12 bases. V was pared by 3 bases and J by 6 bases, with 2 bases of the junction left unmatched. Germline loops: CDR1 LNHDA, CDR2 SQIVND (reference sequence). The CDR3 has 15 residues. The CDR3: CASSIGLAGPGELFF. The CDR3, as DNA: TGTGCCAGTAGTATTGGACTAGCGGGACCCGGGGAGCTGTTTTTT.

The table lists this clone with a count of one. V and J are TRBV2 and TRBJ1-5; D is possibly TRBD1 (5 bases). The V and J ends lost 8 bases and 4 bases respectively, with 12 bases between them. Germline V gene lookup returns CDR1 SNHLY and CDR2 FYNNEI. The CDR3 has 13 amino acids. The CDR3 DNA reads TGTGCCAGCCGAATTCAGGGAAATCAGCCCCAGCATTTT. Encoded protein: CASRIQGNQPQHF.

There are a few counts of this clone. V is TRBV5-6 and J is TRBJ2-4, with 8 nucleotides matching TRBD2. Germline V gene sequence: CDR1 SGHDT, CDR2 YYEEEE. The junction had 8 bases not matched to a gene; V was cut back by 4 bases and J by 8 bases. The CDR3 totals 14 residues. As DNA, the CDR3 is TGTGCCAGCAGCCCCCGGGGGGGCTCGTACATTCAGTACTTC. Protein product: CASSPRGGSYIQYF.

The chain has TRBV6-6 and TRBJ1-5, with 7 bases that match TRBD1. Per the germline V gene, CDR1 is MNHNY and CDR2 is SVGAGI (reference sequence). With 0 bases clipped from V and 7 bases from J, the junction kept 9 bases outside the gene matches. The CDR3 runs 16 residues. CDR3: CASSYSSQGERQPQHF. For the CDR3, the DNA is TGTGCCAGCAGTTACTCGAGTCAGGGGGAGAGGCAGCCCCAGCATTTT.

The V and J genes are TRBV5-5 and TRBJ2-7, with 9 bases aligning to TRBD2. This CDR3 region has 16 residues. J gave up 5 bases and V 0 bases, and 9 bases lay outside the gene matches. Germline CDR1 SGHKS, CDR2 YYEKEE (reference sequence). The DNA of the CDR3 is TGTGCCAGCAGCTTGGTGCTAGCGGGATTGGAGGACGAGCAGTACTTC. Protein product: CASSLVLAGLEDEQYF.

V usage is TRBV19 and J usage is TRBJ2-1, with D possibly being TRBD1 (6 bases). Germline V gene lookup returns CDR1 LNHDA and CDR2 SQIVND (reference sequence). V was cut by 6 bases and J by 3 bases, with 15 bases left in between. The CDR3 is 15 residues long. The CDR3 region has the DNA TGTGCCAGTAGGGAACAGGGTGGGATCTACAATGAGCAGTTCTTC. This translates into CASREQGGIYNEQFF.